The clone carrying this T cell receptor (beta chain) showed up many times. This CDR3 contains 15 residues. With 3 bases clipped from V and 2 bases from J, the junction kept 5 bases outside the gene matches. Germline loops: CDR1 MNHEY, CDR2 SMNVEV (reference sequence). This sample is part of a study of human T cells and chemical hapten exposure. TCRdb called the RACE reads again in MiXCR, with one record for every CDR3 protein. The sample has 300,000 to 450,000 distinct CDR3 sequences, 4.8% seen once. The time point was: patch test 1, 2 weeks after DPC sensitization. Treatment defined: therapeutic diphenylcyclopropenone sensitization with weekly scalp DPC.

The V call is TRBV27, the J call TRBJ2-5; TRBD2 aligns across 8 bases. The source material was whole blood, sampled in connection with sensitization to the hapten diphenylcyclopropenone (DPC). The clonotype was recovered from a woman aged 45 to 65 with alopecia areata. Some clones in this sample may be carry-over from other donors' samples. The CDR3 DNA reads TGTGCCAGCAGTTTGAGCGGGAGCGATCAAGAGACCCAGTACTTC. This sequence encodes CASSLSGSDQETQYF.